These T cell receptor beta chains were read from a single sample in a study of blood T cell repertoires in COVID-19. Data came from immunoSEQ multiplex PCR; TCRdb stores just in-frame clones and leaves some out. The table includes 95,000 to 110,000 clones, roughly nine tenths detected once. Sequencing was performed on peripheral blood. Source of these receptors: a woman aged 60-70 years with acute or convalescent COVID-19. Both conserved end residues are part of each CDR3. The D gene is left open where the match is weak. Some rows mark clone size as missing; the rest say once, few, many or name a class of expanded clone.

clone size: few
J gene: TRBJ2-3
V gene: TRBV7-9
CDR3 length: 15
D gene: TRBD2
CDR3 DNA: TGTGCCAGCAGCTTAGGGGCGGGAGGAACAGATACGCAGTATTTT
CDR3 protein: CASSLGAGGTDTQYF

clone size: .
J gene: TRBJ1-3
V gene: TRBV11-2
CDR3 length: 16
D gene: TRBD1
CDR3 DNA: TGTGCCAGCAGCACCCAGCGACAGGGGAATGGAAACACCATATATTTT
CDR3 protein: CASSTQRQGNGNTIYF

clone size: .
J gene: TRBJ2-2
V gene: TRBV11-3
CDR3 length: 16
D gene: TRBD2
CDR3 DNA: TGTGCCAGCAGCTTAGTCCTAGCGGGTAACACCGGGGAGCTGTTTTTT
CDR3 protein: CASSLVLAGNTGELFF

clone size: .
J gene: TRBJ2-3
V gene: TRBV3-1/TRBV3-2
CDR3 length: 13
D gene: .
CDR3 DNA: TGTGCCAGCAGCCAAGATGGGAGAGATACGCAGTATTTT
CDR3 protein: CASSQDGRDTQYF

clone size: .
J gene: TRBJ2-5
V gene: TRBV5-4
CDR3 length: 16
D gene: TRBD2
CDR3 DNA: TGTGCCAGCAGCTTCGGGAGGCTAGCGGGGGGAGAGACCCAGTACTTC
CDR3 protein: CASSFGRLAGGETQYF

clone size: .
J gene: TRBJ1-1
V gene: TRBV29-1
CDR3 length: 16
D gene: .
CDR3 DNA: TGCAGCGTTGAAACTCTCTCTGGGGGGGCAAGATTTGAAGCTTTCTTT
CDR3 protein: CSVETLSGGARFEAFF

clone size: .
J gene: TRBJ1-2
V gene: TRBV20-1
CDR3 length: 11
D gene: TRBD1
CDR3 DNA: TGCAGTGCAACGACAGGGAATGGCTACACCTTC
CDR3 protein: CSATTGNGYTF

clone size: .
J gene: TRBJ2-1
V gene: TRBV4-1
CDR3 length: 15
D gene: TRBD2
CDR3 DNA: TGCGCCAGCAGCCAAGATCCAGCGGGAGTGTTTGAGCAGTTCTTC
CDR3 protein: CASSQDPAGVFEQFF

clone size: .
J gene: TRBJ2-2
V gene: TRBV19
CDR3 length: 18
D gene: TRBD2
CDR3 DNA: TGTGCCAGTAGTATGGGATTAGCGGGAGGGGTCAGGACCGGGGAGCTGTTTTTT
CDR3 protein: CASSMGLAGGVRTGELFF

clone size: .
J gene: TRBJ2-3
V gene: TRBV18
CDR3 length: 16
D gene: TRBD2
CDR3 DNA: TGTGCCAGCTCACCAGAGCTAGCGGCAAGCACAGATACGCAGTATTTT
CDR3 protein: CASSPELAASTDTQYF

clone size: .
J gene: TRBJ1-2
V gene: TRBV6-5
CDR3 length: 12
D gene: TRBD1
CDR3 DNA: TGTGCCAGCAGTCAGGGGGACTATGGCTACACCTTC
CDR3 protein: CASSQGDYGYTF

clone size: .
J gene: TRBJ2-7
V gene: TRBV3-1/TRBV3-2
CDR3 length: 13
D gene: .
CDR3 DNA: TGTGCCAGCAGCCAGTGGACAGTCCACGAGCAGTACTTC
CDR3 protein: CASSQWTVHEQYF

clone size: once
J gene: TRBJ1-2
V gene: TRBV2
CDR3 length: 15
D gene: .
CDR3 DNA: TGTGCCAGCAGTGGAACTTGGTGGTCGGGGGATGGCTACACCTTC
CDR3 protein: CASSGTWWSGDGYTF

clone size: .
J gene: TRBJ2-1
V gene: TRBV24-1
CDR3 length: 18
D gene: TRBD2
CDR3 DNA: TGTGCCACCAGTGATTTAGGGACTAGCGGCCCTTCCTACAATGAGCAGTTCTTC
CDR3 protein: CATSDLGTSGPSYNEQFF

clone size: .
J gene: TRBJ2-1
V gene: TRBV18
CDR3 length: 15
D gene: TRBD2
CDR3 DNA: TGTGCCAGCTCAAAAGGGACTAGCGGGATTCATGAGCAGTTCTTC
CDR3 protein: CASSKGTSGIHEQFF

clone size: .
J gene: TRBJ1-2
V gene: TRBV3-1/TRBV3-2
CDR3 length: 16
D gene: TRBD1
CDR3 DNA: TGTGCCAGCAGCCCCAGACCGGGACAGCCGAACTATGGCTACACCTTC
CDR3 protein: CASSPRPGQPNYGYTF

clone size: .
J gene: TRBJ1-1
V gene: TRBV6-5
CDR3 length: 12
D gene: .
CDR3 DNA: TGTGCCAGCAGTTACCGGGGGGGTGAAGCTTTCTTT
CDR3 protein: CASSYRGGEAFF

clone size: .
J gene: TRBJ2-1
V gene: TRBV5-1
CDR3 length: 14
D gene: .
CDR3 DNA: TGCGCCAGCAGCACGCGGAGCTCCTACAATGAGCAGTTCTTC
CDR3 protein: CASSTRSSYNEQFF

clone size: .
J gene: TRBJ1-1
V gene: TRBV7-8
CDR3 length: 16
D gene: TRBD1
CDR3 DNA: TGTGCCAGCAGCGCCCGGGACAGGTGGGGAGGCACTGAAGCTTTCTTT
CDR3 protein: CASSARDRWGGTEAFF

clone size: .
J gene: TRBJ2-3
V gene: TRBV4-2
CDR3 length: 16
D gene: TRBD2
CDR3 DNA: TGTGCCAGCAGCCCTACGACTAGCGGGAAGGCAGATACGCAGTATTTT
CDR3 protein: CASSPTTSGKADTQYF

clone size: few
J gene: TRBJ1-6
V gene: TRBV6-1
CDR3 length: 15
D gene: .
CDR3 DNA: TGTGCCAGCAGTGAAGGGAGCTCCTATAATTCACCCCTCCACTTT
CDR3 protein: CASSEGSSYNSPLHF

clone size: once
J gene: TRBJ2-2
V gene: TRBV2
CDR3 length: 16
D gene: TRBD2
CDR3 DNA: TGTGCCAGCACCGGTAGCGGGAGGGTGAACACCGGGGAGCTGTTTTTT
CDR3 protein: CASTGSGRVNTGELFF

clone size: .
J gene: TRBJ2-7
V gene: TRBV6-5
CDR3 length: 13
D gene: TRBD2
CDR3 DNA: TGTGCCAGCACGTCAAGCGGGAGAAACGAGCAGTACTTC
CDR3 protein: CASTSSGRNEQYF

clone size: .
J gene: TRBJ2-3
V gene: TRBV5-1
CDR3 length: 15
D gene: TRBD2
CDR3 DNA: TGCGCCAGCAGCTTGTCAGCGGGAGTTTCAGATACGCAGTATTTT
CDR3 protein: CASSLSAGVSDTQYF

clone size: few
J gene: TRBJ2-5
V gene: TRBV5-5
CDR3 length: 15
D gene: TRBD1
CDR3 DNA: TGTGCCAGCAGTTCATTAGGGCAGGGGGAAGAGACCCAGTACTTC
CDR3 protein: CASSSLGQGEETQYF

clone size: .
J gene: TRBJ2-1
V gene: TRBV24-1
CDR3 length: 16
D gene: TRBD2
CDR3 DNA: TGTGCCACCAGTGATTTGGGACTAGCGGGAGCCAATGAGCAGTTCTTC
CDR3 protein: CATSDLGLAGANEQFF

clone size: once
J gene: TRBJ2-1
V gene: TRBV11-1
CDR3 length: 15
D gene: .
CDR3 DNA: TGTGCCACCACGCCGCGGGCCCACTTATACAATGAGCAGTTCTTC
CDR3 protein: CATTPRAHLYNEQFF

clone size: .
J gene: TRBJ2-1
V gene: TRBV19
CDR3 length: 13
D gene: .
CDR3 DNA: TGTGCCAGTAAAATGGAGGGCCGCAATGAGCAGTTCTTC
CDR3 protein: CASKMEGRNEQFF

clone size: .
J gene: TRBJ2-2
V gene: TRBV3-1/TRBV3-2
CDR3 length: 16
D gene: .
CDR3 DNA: TGTGCCAGCAGCCAACTTAGGCAGAGCGGTCCCGGGGAGCTGTTTTTT
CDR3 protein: CASSQLRQSGPGELFF

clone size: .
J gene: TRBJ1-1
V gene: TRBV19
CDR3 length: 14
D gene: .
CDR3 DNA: TGTGCCAGTAGTATCCGGGAGAGGAACACTGAAGCTTTCTTT
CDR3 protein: CASSIRERNTEAFF

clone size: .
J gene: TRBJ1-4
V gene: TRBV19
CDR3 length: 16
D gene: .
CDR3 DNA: TGTGCCAGTAGTGATCTCAGAGACTCACCTAATGAAAAACTGTTTTTT
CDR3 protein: CASSDLRDSPNEKLFF

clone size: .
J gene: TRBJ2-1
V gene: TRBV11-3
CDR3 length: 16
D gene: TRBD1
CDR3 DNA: TGTGCCAGCAGCTTAGAGGGGGACAGGGGGATCAATGAGCAGTTCTTC
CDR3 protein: CASSLEGDRGINEQFF

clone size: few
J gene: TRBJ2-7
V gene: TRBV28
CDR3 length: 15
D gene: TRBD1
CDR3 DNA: TGTGCCAGCAGTCTAGGGACAGGGGGCGCGGACGAGCAGTACTTC
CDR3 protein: CASSLGTGGADEQYF

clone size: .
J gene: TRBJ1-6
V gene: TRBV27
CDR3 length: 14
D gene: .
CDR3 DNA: TGTGCCAGCAGTTTAGAACAGGAGAATTCACCCCTCCACTTT
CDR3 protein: CASSLEQENSPLHF

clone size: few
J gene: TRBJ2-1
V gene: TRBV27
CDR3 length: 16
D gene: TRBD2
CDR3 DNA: TGTGCCAGCAGTATCTTAGCGGGAGGGCCGGGAAATGAGCAGTTCTTC
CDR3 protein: CASSILAGGPGNEQFF

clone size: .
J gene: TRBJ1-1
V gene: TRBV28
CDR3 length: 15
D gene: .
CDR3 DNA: TGTGCCAGCAGTTTATCGCTTAGGGGAAACACTGAAGCTTTCTTT
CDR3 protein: CASSLSLRGNTEAFF

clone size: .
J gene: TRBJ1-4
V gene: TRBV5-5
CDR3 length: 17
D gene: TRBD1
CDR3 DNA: TGTGCCAGCAGCTCGGACAAGACAGGGGGCGGGGGCGAAAAACTGTTTTTT
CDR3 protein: CASSSDKTGGGGEKLFF

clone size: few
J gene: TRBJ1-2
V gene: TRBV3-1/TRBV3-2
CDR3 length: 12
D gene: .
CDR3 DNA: TGTGCCAGCAGCCCATCAGCGTATGGCTACACCTTC
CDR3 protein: CASSPSAYGYTF

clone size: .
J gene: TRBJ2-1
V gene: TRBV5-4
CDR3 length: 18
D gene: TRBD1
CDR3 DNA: TGTGCCAGCAGCCAGGGACAGGGGGCGTCGTTCTCCTACAATGAGCAGTTCTTC
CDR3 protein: CASSQGQGASFSYNEQFF

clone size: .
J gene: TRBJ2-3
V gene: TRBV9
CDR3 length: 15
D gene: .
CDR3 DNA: TGTGCCAGCAGCCCATCCCAGGGCCGAGGTGATACGCAGTATTTT
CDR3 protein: CASSPSQGRGDTQYF

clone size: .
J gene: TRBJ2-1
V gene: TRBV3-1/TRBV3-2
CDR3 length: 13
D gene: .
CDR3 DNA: TGTGCCAGCAGCCAAGAAGACTTTACTGAGCAGTTCTTC
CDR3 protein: CASSQEDFTEQFF

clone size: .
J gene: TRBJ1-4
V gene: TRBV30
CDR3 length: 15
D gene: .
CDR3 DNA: TGTGCCTGGAGTGTTATGGACAGCTTCAATGAAAAACTGTTTTTT
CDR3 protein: CAWSVMDSFNEKLFF

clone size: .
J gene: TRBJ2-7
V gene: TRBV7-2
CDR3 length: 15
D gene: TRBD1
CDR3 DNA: TGTGCCAGCAGCTTACCCCGGACAGGGGGGTACGAGCAGTACTTC
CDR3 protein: CASSLPRTGGYEQYF

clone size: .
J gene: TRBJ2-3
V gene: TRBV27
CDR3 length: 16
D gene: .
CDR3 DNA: TGTGCCAGCAGTTCCCCCAGAGACTTAGGGGGAGATACGCAGTATTTT
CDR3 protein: CASSSPRDLGGDTQYF

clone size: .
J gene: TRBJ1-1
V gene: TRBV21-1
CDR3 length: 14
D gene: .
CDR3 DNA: TGTGCCAGCAGTTTGGGACAGGGGGCGAAAGAAGCTTTCTTT
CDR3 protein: CASSLGQGAKEAFF

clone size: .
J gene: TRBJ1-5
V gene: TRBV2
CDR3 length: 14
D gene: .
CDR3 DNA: TGTGCCAGCAGTGAGGGCAGGGACAATCAGCCCCAGCATTTT
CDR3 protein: CASSEGRDNQPQHF

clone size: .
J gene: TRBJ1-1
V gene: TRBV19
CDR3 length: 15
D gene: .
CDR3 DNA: TGTGCCAGTAGTACAGGGGTCATTCTGAACACTGAAGCTTTCTTT
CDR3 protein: CASSTGVILNTEAFF

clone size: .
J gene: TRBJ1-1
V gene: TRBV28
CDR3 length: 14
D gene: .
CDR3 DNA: TGTGCCAGCAGTTTGCGGGGGGGAGGGCGATCCGCTTTCTTT
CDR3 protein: CASSLRGGGRSAFF